This TCR beta chain derives from a study of cytomegalovirus exposure and HLA in healthy donors. CDR1 is LGHNA, CDR2 YNFKEQ, per germline. The CDR3 is 16 amino acids. V was cut by 0 bases and J by 4 bases, with 14 bases left in between. With regard to this clone: Its antigen remains unidentified.

Despite likely unrecorded immune exposures, the donors were nominally healthy at the time of sampling. The PCR made use of 60 Vbeta and 13 Jbeta primers. In the study's own analysis: Tens of millions of unique TCR beta chains, 9 million to 14 million shared, were counted in a later analysis. The data were produced by immunoSEQ multiplex PCR, yet TCRdb's version contains in-frame clones alone and is incomplete. Clone size and the V and J calls come from that table; the DNA yielded D and trimming. Of tens of thousands of clones listed, about 74% were seen once; the top ten hold 9.5% to 12%. Study-wide points: Later on, a genetic analysis was performed. It linked a missense variant in DCLRE1C with V- and J-gene trimming of TCR beta. Roughly even sequencing depth across donors was the assumption behind the presence/absence analyses.

This chain links TRBV4-2 with TRBJ2-3, with D possibly TRBD2 on 5 matching bases. Sequencing was done on a sample of PBMCs. The clonotype originates from a human donor in good health. CDR3 in DNA: TGTGCCAGCAGCCAAGAGGGGTACCCTAGCCCAGATACGCAGTATTTT. It yields the protein CASSQEGYPSPDTQYF.